The present T cell receptor (beta chain) was sequenced within a study of cytomegalovirus exposure and HLA in healthy donors. Findings of the study overall: Presence/absence analyses took donor sequencing depth as roughly uniform. A later analysis reportedly identified an Asian-associated ancestry cluster as carrying fewer N-insertions than the approximately 670-donor mean. Segments of the TCR beta V type were, in most cases, productive about 87% or about 30% of the time in an earlier analysis.

Healthy bone marrow donors made up the donors. This CDR3 region has 15 residues. CDR1 is LGHNA and CDR2 is YNFKEQ in the germline V gene. Trimming took 1 base from V and 5 from J, leaving 13 bases between them. Concerning this clone itself: Its antigen is unidentified.

Primers: 60 Vbeta forward and 13 Jbeta reverse. Repertoires were generated with immunoSEQ multiplex PCR, while TCRdb's copy carries only in-frame clones and drops some. Found here are tens of thousands of clones, about 66% of them singletons; the top ten hold roughly 18%. The specimen was PBMCs. The rearrangement uses TRBV4-2 and TRBJ2-3, with D perhaps matching TRBD2 (7 bases). The clonotype was recovered from a middle-aged man in good health and CMV-seropositive. The CDR3 nucleotides are TGTGCCAGCAGCCAAGGTACAGGGAGGGGAGATACGCAGTATTTT. As protein: CASSQGTGRGDTQYF.